Following are 2 T cell receptor beta chains from one sample sequenced in a study of CD8 T cells in ankylosing spondylitis. Using its own MiXCR run on the 5' RACE reads, TCRdb lists one record per CDR3 protein. Seen here are a few hundred thousand distinct CDR3 sequences, about 24% observed once, and the top ten hold over 0.55%. The specimen was blood, either unsorted or a sorted T cell fraction (not recorded which). All receptors come from a male donor with ankylosing spondylitis or in good health (not recorded which).

Only one count was recorded for this clonotype. This chain links TRBV9 with TRBJ2-3; D perhaps matches TRBD1 (6 bases). The CDR3 runs 14 residues. The ends were cut back, 2 bases at V and 4 bases at J, with 11 bases in the middle. The germline V gene encodes CDR1 SGDLS and CDR2 YYNGEE. DNA of the CDR3: TGTGCCAGCAGCGTCCGACAGGCACCAGATACGCAGTATTTT. Residues: CASSVRQAPDTQYF. Based on the CDR3 plus reference TRBV9 and TRBJ2-3, the full variable domain is DSGVTQTPKHLITATGQRVTLRCSPRSGDLSVYWYQQSLDQGLQFLIQYYNGEERAKGNILERFSAQQFPDLHSELNLSSLELGDSALYFCASSVRQAPDTQYFGPGTRLTVL.

This clonotype was observed at least ten times. V is TRBV29-1 and J is TRBJ2-1; 7 bases fit TRBD1. Germline V gives CDR1 SQVTM, CDR2 ANQGSEA. The CDR3 length is 13 residues. The ends lost 7 bases at V and 3 bases at J; junction bases unmatched: 6. The CDR3 DNA follows: TGCAGCGCCGGGGACAGCCGCTACAATGAGCAGTTCTTC. Translation gives CSAGDSRYNEQFF.